The 22 T cell receptor beta chains below all came from one sample that was sequenced in a study of shared clonotypes between healthy human individuals. Sequencing was performed with immunoSEQ multiplex PCR; in TCRdb, only in-frame clones are kept and a portion is missing. The data show approximately 330,000 clones, more than 60% seen once. Sequenced input: memory CD4+ T cells sorted from blood. Subset defined: CD45RA-negative fraction. These receptors were taken from a man aged 25-45 years in good health.

This chain joins TRBV5-1 and TRBJ2-1, with a possible D match to TRBD2 (5 bases). Looked up from germline, CDR1 is SGHRS and CDR2 is YFSETQ. The CDR3 consists of 15 residues. V was shortened by 4 bases and J by 8 bases, with 19 bases between the two germline ends. This chain's CDR3 is CASSPRGGLVDEQFF. CDR3 bases: TGCGCCAGCAGCCCTCGAGGAGGACTCGTCGATGAGCAGTTCTTC.

This chain links TRBV14 with TRBJ2-7, with unresolved D. CDR3 length: 15 amino acids. V was shortened by 2 bases and J by 0 bases, with 11 bases between the two germline ends. Germline V gene data show CDR1 as SGHDN and CDR2 as FVKESK. The CDR3 reads CASSQQPLISYEQYF. CDR3 sequence (DNA): TGTGCCAGCAGCCAACAGCCACTGATCTCCTACGAGCAGTACTTC.

This clone was recorded at least ten times. The chain is built from TRBV19 and TRBJ1-2, with 7 bases fitting TRBD1. CDR3 length equals 16 residues. In germline, CDR1 is LNHDA, CDR2 SQIVND (reference sequence). Trimming cost V 3 bases and J 5 bases; bases outside gene matches: 12. The chain's CDR3 is CASSIRGTVSLYGYTF. Written as DNA, the CDR3 is TGTGCCAGTAGTATTAGAGGGACAGTGTCCCTGTATGGCTACACCTTC.

V is TRBV6-5 and J is TRBJ2-7, with 14 bases fitting TRBD2. CDR1 and CDR2 from the germline V gene are MNHEY and SVGAGI. The V segment lost 5 bases and the J segment 6 bases; nucleotides outside the gene matches: 6. This CDR3 comprises 15 residues. The CDR3 DNA reads TGTGCCAGCAGTGCTCCCGGGACTAGCGGGAGCGAGCAGTACTTC. As protein: CASSAPGTSGSEQYF.

This clone was detected a few times. This chain uses TRBV5-6 with TRBJ1-4; D uncertain. The CDR3 loop spans 12 amino acids. With 1 base removed from V and 6 bases from J, the gap between germline ends came to 4 bases. In germline, CDR1 is SGHDT, CDR2 YYEEEE. The CDR3 nucleotides are TGTGCCAGCAGCTTGTCGGATGAAAAACTGTTTTTT. Residues: CASSLSDEKLFF.

This clone was detected once. The rearrangement uses TRBV4-2 and TRBJ2-7, with D perhaps matching TRBD2 (6 bases). The V and J ends lost 1 base and 0 bases respectively, with 10 bases between them. The CDR3 runs to 15 residues. The germline V gene has CDR1 LGHNA and CDR2 YNFKEQ. The DNA for the CDR3 is TGTGCCAGCAGCCAAGTTGGGGGGAGCTCCTACGAGCAGTACTTC. It encodes CASSQVGGSSYEQYF.

The chain links TRBV10-2 to TRBJ2-7, with TRBD1 as a possible D gene (6 bases). The CDR3 runs 12 residues. The germline gives CDR1 WSHSY, CDR2 SAAADI. V was shortened by 10 bases and J by 8 bases, with 18 bases between the two germline ends. The CDR3 DNA follows: TGCGCCACACGGGCAGGACAGCATCAGCAGTACTTC. This gives the protein CATRAGQHQQYF.

The rearrangement links TRBV10-3 to TRBJ2-7; TRBD1 might be the D (6 bases). This CDR3 region has 14 residues. Germline V gives CDR1 ENHRY, CDR2 SYGVKD. The V end was cut by 5 bases, the J end by 7 bases, with 18 bases between. The CDR3 coding sequence is TGTGCCATCAGTCCGGGCCAGGGGACGGAGGAGCAGTACTTC. Translation: CAISPGQGTEEQYF.

The V gene is TRBV18, the J gene TRBJ1-4, with D possibly being TRBD1 (5 bases). CDR3 size: 14 residues. V gave up 3 bases and J gave up 8 bases, with 13 bases separating them. The germline CDR1 and CDR2 sequences are KGHSH and LQKENI. The CDR3 is CASSPRAGGEKLFF. As DNA, the CDR3 is TGTGCCAGCTCACCCCGGGCCGGGGGGGAAAAACTGTTTTTT.

This chain connects TRBV5-1 to TRBJ2-2, with 7 nucleotides matching TRBD1. V lost 4 bases and J lost 6; bases outside the gene matches: 9. Germline values: CDR1 SGHRS, CDR2 YFSETQ. The CDR3 totals 15 residues. The CDR3, as DNA: TGCGCCAGCAGCGACGCTACAGGGGCGGCCGGGGAGCTGTTTTTT. Translating it yields CASSDATGAAGELFF.

As for this clone: This sample includes further DNA sequences coding for the same CDR3. The V and J genes are TRBV6-1 and TRBJ2-7, with D unclear. Germline V CDR1 and CDR2: MNHNS, SASEGT. The V and J ends lost 6 bases and 0 bases respectively, with 12 bases between them. The CDR3 spans 14 residues. Here the CDR3 reads CASSPRVSSYEQYF. The CDR3 nucleotides are TGTGCCAGCAGCCCCCGGGTCTCCTCCTACGAGCAGTACTTC.

In this sample, this clone turned up a few times. The sample carries other DNA sequences with the same CDR3. This chain connects TRBV2 to TRBJ2-3, with D unclear. Trimming pared 7 bases from V and 0 bases from J, leaving 11 bases between. CDR1 SNHLY and CDR2 FYNNEI come from the germline V gene. The length of the CDR3 is 14 residues. The CDR3 DNA is TGTGCCAGCAAGGGCAGAACTAGCACAGATACGCAGTATTTT. It codes for CASKGRTSTDTQYF.

V gene TRBV27 combines with J gene TRBJ2-3; a weak D match, TRBD2 (5 bases). V was pared by 6 bases and J by 1 base, with 11 bases between. The CDR3 has 14 residues. CDR1 and CDR2 from the germline V gene are MNHEY and SMNVEV (reference sequence). DNA for the CDR3: TGTGCCAGCAGGTTGAGCGGACGCACAGATACGCAGTATTTT. Its translation: CASRLSGRTDTQYF.

The chain couples TRBV7-2 to TRBJ2-7; TRBD2 agrees at 14 bases. The CDR3 is 17 amino acids. Germline V gene lookup returns CDR1 SGHTA and CDR2 FQGNSA. V dropped 6 bases and J dropped 2; count of bases not matched to a gene: 9. The CDR3 DNA sequence: TGTGCCAGCAGATTGACTAGCGGGAGGGCCGGCGCCTACGAGCAGTACTTC. It translates to CASRLTSGRAGAYEQYF.

The rearrangement links TRBV11-2 to TRBJ1-3; no definite D call. The length of the CDR3 is 15 residues. Trimming shortened V by 1 base and J by 4 bases, and 11 bases separated the two germline ends. Germline values: CDR1 SGHAT, CDR2 FQNNGV. The DNA for the CDR3 is TGTGCCAGCAGCTTAGGAGTCGGGAGGGGAAACACCATATATTTT. Translating it yields CASSLGVGRGNTIYF.

The chain has TRBV7-9 and TRBJ2-5; the match to TRBD1 covers 9 bases. This CDR3 has 14 residues. CDR1 SEHNR and CDR2 FQNEAQ come from the germline V gene (reference sequence). The V gene end was trimmed by 5 bases and the J gene end by 5 bases; junction bases not matched to a gene: 6. The CDR3 region has the DNA TGTGCCAGCAGCCCGGGACAGGGAGGGGAGACCCAGTACTTC. Translating it yields CASSPGQGGETQYF.

The rearrangement joins TRBV4-3 to TRBJ2-7; 9 bases are a match to TRBD1. The CDR3 is 18 amino acids. V trimming: 0 bases; J trimming: 4 bases; junction bases outside the gene matches: 13. Germline lookup yields CDR1 LGHNA and CDR2 YSLEER. CDR3 nucleotides: TGCGCCAGCAGCCAAGATAATGCCCCGGGACAGGGTGGTTACGAGCAGTACTTC. It translates to CASSQDNAPGQGGYEQYF.

J is TRBJ2-7 and V is TRBV27, with D possibly being TRBD2 (7 bases). Trimming left V 5 bases short and J 2 bases short, with 16 bases between. This CDR3 is built from 15 residues. Germline V gene data show CDR1 as MNHEY and CDR2 as SMNVEV (reference sequence). CDR3 in DNA: TGTGCCAGCAGTCTCGGGCGGGGGCCAGCCTACGAGCAGTACTTC. It yields the protein CASSLGRGPAYEQYF.

The chain employs TRBV29-1 and TRBJ1-2; D might be TRBD1 (6 bases). Germline-derived CDR1 and CDR2 are SQVTM and ANQGSEA. The V and J ends lost 3 bases and 4 bases respectively, with 12 bases between them. This CDR3 spans 13 amino acids. The CDR3 region is CSVDAGDSYGYTF. As DNA, the CDR3 is TGCAGCGTTGATGCAGGGGATTCCTATGGCTACACCTTC.

The CDR3 DNA sequence: TGTGCCAGCAGTGACGGTGAAGAGTGGGATACGCAGTATTTT. This gives the protein CASSDGEEWDTQYF. V is TRBV6-1 and J is TRBJ2-3; D ambiguous. V was cut by 3 bases and J by 6 bases, with 13 bases left in between. From germline, CDR1 is MNHNS and CDR2 SASEGT. The CDR3 totals 14 residues.

As regards this clone: The same CDR3 also results from other DNA sequences found in this sample. This chain connects TRBV18 to TRBJ2-5; D not certain. V was shortened by 0 bases and J by 4 bases, with 3 bases between the two germline ends. Germline lookup yields CDR1 KGHSH and CDR2 LQKENI. The CDR3 totals 12 residues. The CDR3 coding sequence is TGTGCCAGCTCACCACCGTCAGAGACCCAGTACTTC. It encodes CASSPPSETQYF.

To note about this clone: The sample contains more than one DNA sequence encoding this CDR3. In nucleotides, the CDR3 is TGCGCCAGCAGCGGCCGGACTAGCGGGACTTCCTACGAGCAGTACTTC. This translates into CASSGRTSGTSYEQYF. J is TRBJ2-7 and V is TRBV5-1; 12 positions match TRBD2. The germline V gene encodes CDR1 SGHRS and CDR2 YFSETQ. The V and J ends lost 4 bases and 1 base, in that order; junction bases with no gene match: 6. The CDR3 is made up of 16 amino acids.